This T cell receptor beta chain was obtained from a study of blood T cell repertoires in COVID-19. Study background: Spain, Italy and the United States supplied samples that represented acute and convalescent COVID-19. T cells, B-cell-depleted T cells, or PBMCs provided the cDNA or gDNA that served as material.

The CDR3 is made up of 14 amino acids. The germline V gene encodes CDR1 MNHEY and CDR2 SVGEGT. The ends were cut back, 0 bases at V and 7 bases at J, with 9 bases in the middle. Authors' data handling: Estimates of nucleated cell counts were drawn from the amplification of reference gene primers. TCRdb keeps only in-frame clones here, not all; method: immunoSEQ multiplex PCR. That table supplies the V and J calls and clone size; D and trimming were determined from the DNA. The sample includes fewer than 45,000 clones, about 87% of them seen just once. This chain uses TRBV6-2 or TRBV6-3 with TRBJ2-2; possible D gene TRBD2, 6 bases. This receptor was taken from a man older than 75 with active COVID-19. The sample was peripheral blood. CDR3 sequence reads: CASSYSRGLGELFF. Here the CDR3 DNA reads TGTGCCAGCAGTTACTCGCGGGGTCTCGGGGAGCTGTTTTTT.